Below, 22 T cell receptor beta chains from the same sample are listed, as sequenced in a study of shared clonotypes between healthy human individuals. Produced via immunoSEQ multiplex PCR; TCRdb's table is partial and in-frame only. There are fewer than 550,000 clones in the sample; around 79% occur only once, and approximately 12% lies in the top ten. The sequencing input was PBMCs. All receptors derive from a woman in her 40s in good health. Some clones in this sample may be carry-over from other donors' samples.

The chain combines TRBV5-1 with TRBJ2-1; TRBD2 might be the D (7 bases). Trimming took 4 bases from V and 8 from J, leaving 10 bases between them. The CDR3 has 12 amino acids. From germline, CDR1 is SGHRS and CDR2 YFSETQ. The CDR3 loop is CASSGGAYEQFF. DNA of the CDR3: TGCGCCAGCAGCGGGGGGGCCTATGAGCAGTTCTTC.

This rearrangement joins TRBV7-9 to TRBJ2-3, with no clear D. The CDR3 sequence is 14 residues long. CDR1 is SEHNR and CDR2 is FQNEAQ in the germline V gene (reference sequence). The V end was cut by 3 bases, the J end by 0 bases, with 7 bases between. The CDR3 spells CASSFDLSTDTQYF. The CDR3 DNA reads as TGTGCCAGCAGCTTTGACCTAAGCACAGATACGCAGTATTTT. The whole variable domain, filled in from reference TRBV7-9 and TRBJ2-3, reads DTGVSQNPRHKITKRGQNVTFRCDPISEHNRLYWYRQTLGQGPEFLTYFQNEAQLEKSRLLSDRFSAERPKGSFSTLEIQRTEQGDSAMYLCASSFDLSTDTQYFGPGTRLTVL.

V usage is TRBV9 and J usage is TRBJ2-7, with 8 bases fitting TRBD1. CDR1 and CDR2 (germline): SGDLS, YYNGEE. V lost 4 bases and J lost 3; bases outside the gene matches: 9. The CDR3 is 15 residues long. This CDR3 reads CASSPWTGRNYEQYF. The CDR3 region has the DNA TGTGCCAGCAGCCCCTGGACAGGGCGTAACTACGAGCAGTACTTC.

CDR3 sequence: CASTPGTSGLYNEQFF. The DNA of the CDR3 is TGCGCCAGCACTCCCGGGACTAGCGGACTCTACAATGAGCAGTTCTTC. The V gene is TRBV10-1, the J gene TRBJ2-1, with 11 bases fitting TRBD2. The germline V gene encodes CDR1 WNHNN and CDR2 SYGVQD (reference sequence). The CDR3 totals 16 residues. With V trimmed by 7 bases and J by 3 bases, 8 bases remained unmatched.

J is TRBJ2-6 and V is TRBV7-2; 9 nucleotides line up with TRBD1. The CDR3 is made up of 15 amino acids. Trimming removed 6 bases from V and 2 bases from J; junction bases left unmatched: 2. The germline CDR1 and CDR2 sequences are SGHTA and FQGNSA. The CDR3 nucleotides read TGTGCCAGCAGTTGGACAGGGGCTGGGGCCAACGTCCTGACTTTC. Translated, it gives CASSWTGAGANVLTF.

The chain is built from TRBV28 and TRBJ1-2; perhaps TRBD1 as D (5 bases). This CDR3 is 16 amino acids long. Trimming took off 4 bases at V and 4 bases at J, with 19 bases between the two ends. The V gene's germline CDR1 is MDHEN and CDR2 SYDVKM. The chain's CDR3 is CASSSPGGVRGYGYTF. CDR3 bases: TGTGCCAGCAGTTCCCCCGGGGGGGTGAGAGGCTATGGCTACACCTTC.

V is TRBV27 and J is TRBJ2-3; a possible D gene is TRBD1 (5 bases). CDR3 length equals 20 residues. Trimming took off 6 bases at V and 0 bases at J, with 28 bases between the two ends. Germline-derived CDR1 and CDR2 are MNHEY and SMNVEV (reference sequence). CDR3 bases: TGTGCCAGCAGCCCTAGGGGTACAGTACATTTAATAACTAGCACAGATACGCAGTATTTT. Protein: CASSPRGTVHLITSTDTQYF.

This chain joins TRBV12-2 and TRBJ2-3; TRBD2, as called in the table, went unchecked against the DNA. TRBV12-2 is flagged as a pseudogene. CDR3 length: 16 residues. The CDR3 DNA follows: TGTGCAAGTCGCTTAAAACTAGCGCCAAGCACAGATACGCAGTATTTT. As protein: CASRLKLAPSTDTQYF.

The V call is TRBV27, the J call TRBJ1-5; D is uncertain. Germline CDR1 is MNHEY and CDR2 is SMNVEV (reference sequence). CDR3 length: 14 amino acids. Trimming removed 3 bases from V and 6 bases from J, with 12 bases in between. The CDR3 sequence is CASSFRESSQPQHF. The CDR3 DNA is TGTGCCAGCAGTTTTAGGGAGTCGTCTCAGCCCCAGCATTTT.

The rearrangement joins TRBV5-1 to TRBJ2-5; 12 bases map to TRBD2. V was pared by 3 bases and J by 1 base, with 10 bases of the junction left unmatched. Germline lookup yields CDR1 SGHRS and CDR2 YFSETQ. The CDR3 loop spans 18 amino acids. The CDR3, as DNA: TGCGCCAGCAGCTCACTGACTAGCGGGAGAGCCTTCCAAGAGACCCAGTACTTC. Translation: CASSSLTSGRAFQETQYF.

The chain combines TRBV5-6 with TRBJ1-1; perhaps TRBD1 as D (6 bases). V was cut by 1 base and J by 6 bases, with 10 bases left in between. Germline CDR1 is SGHDT and CDR2 is YYEEEE. The CDR3 covers 13 residues. The CDR3 is CASSLPEGAEAFF. The CDR3 DNA reads TGTGCCAGCAGCTTGCCCGAGGGGGCTGAAGCTTTCTTT.

The V gene is TRBV30, the J gene TRBJ1-1; D might be TRBD1 (6 bases). The CDR3 sequence is 14 residues long. Trimming took off 0 bases at V and 4 bases at J, with 12 bases between the two ends. CDR1 GTSNPN and CDR2 SVGIG come from the germline V gene (reference sequence). In nucleotides, the CDR3 is TGTGCCTGGAGTGTAGCAGGGGCGAGCACTGAAGCTTTCTTT. Amino acids: CAWSVAGASTEAFF.

This sequence joins TRBV5-5 and TRBJ2-7; 11 nucleotides agree with TRBD1. Per germline, CDR1 SGHKS and CDR2 YYEKEE (reference sequence). The V and J ends lost 3 bases and 2 bases, in that order; junction bases with no gene match: 4. The CDR3 is made up of 15 amino acids. As DNA, the CDR3 is TGTGCCAGCAGCTCCGGGACAGGGGGACCCTACGAGCAGTACTTC. It is translated as CASSSGTGGPYEQYF.

This clone turned up a few times. The chain joins TRBV27 to TRBJ2-7; maybe TRBD1 (6 bases). V was cut by 5 bases and J by 0 bases, with 14 bases left in between. The CDR3 covers 15 residues. Looked up from germline, CDR1 is MNHEY and CDR2 is SMNVEV (reference sequence). In DNA, the CDR3 is TGTGCCAGCAGTCGTGGACAGACTTACTCCTACGAGCAGTACTTC. The encoded protein is CASSRGQTYSYEQYF.

The sample holds a few counts of this clone. The chain has TRBV9 and TRBJ2-1; possibly TRBD1 or TRBD2 for D (7 bases each). CDR1 and CDR2 from the germline V gene are SGDLS and YYNGEE. The CDR3 has 16 amino acids. Trimming took off 4 bases at V and 5 bases at J, with 19 bases between the two ends. CDR3 region: CASSLGGRGRNNEQFF. The CDR3 nucleotides are TGTGCCAGCAGCCTTGGTGGGAGGGGGCGCAACAATGAGCAGTTCTTC.

V and J are TRBV7-2 and TRBJ1-6, with TRBD1 matching over 8 bases. This CDR3 has 16 residues. The germline gives CDR1 SGHTA, CDR2 FQGNSA. Trimming at V came to 5 bases and at J to 8 bases, leaving 11 bases not matched to a gene. Here the CDR3 DNA reads TGTGCCAGCAGCCCGCGGACAGGGTGGACTGATTCACCCCTCCACTTT. Translated, it gives CASSPRTGWTDSPLHF.

V is TRBV6-1 and J is TRBJ2-7, with 7 nucleotides matching TRBD1. V lost 0 bases and J lost 3; bases outside the gene matches: 2. Germline V gene lookup returns CDR1 MNHNS and CDR2 SASEGT. CDR3 length: 14 residues. CDR3 nucleotides: TGTGCCAGCAGTGAAGCGCCAGGGGGCTACGAGCAGTACTTC. Its translation: CASSEAPGGYEQYF.

The V gene is TRBV9, the J gene TRBJ2-7; 14 nucleotides line up with TRBD2. The CDR3 totals 16 residues. Trimming cost V 3 bases and J 5 bases; bases outside gene matches: 7. The V gene's germline CDR1 is SGDLS and CDR2 YYNGEE. CDR3 in amino acids: CASSEGLAGASHEQYF. DNA of the CDR3: TGTGCCAGCAGCGAGGGACTAGCGGGAGCTTCCCACGAGCAGTACTTC.

The CDR3: CASSLRRASGIWNEQFF. The CDR3, as DNA: TGCGCCAGCAGCCTCAGGAGGGCTAGCGGGATCTGGAATGAGCAGTTCTTC. The gene calls are TRBV5-1 and TRBJ2-1; TRBD2 matches at 9 bases. There are 17 residues in the CDR3. V was clipped by 4 bases and J by 7 bases; unmatched bases: 15. CDR1 and CDR2 (germline): SGHRS, YFSETQ.

This clone was counted once. This chain joins TRBV5-1 and TRBJ1-2, with D hard to call. CDR1 is SGHRS and CDR2 is YFSETQ in the germline V gene. The V and J ends lost 1 base and 0 bases respectively, with 4 bases between them. This CDR3 has 13 residues. For the CDR3, the DNA is TGCGCCAGCAGCTTGAATTCTAACTATGGCTACACCTTC. Translation: CASSLNSNYGYTF.

This chain uses TRBV7-8 with TRBJ2-7, with TRBD2 matching 8 bases. J lost 9 bases, V lost 3 bases, and 19 bases had no gene match. This CDR3 is 17 amino acids long. Germline V gene sequence: CDR1 SGHVS, CDR2 FQNEAQ. CDR3 protein: CASSFSRSGSPVRGQYF. The DNA of the CDR3 is TGTGCCAGCAGCTTTTCTCGGAGCGGGAGCCCCGTCAGAGGGCAGTACTTC.

This sequence joins TRBV30 and TRBJ2-1; D perhaps matches TRBD2 (5 bases). This CDR3 is 14 amino acids long. Trimming pared 0 bases from V and 1 base from J, leaving 7 bases between. Germline loops: CDR1 GTSNPN, CDR2 SVGIG (reference sequence). The CDR3 sequence is CAWSVGNSYNEQFF. For the CDR3, the DNA is TGTGCCTGGAGTGTCGGGAATTCCTACAATGAGCAGTTCTTC.